This T cell receptor (beta chain) was recorded in a study of T cell repertoires in cytomegalovirus infection. Ten or more counts support this clonotype. Antigen: not known. V was clipped by 6 bases and J by 0 bases, with 9 bases between them. The CDR3 runs 15 residues. The germline CDR1 and CDR2 sequences are SGHVS and FQNEAQ. TCRdb called the reads again in MiXCR, with one record for every CDR3 protein. The repertoire holds 640,000 or so distinct CDR3 sequences, with roughly 33% as singletons. Material: cultured PBMCs, obtained from culture after CMV antigen stimulation. The source of this sequence is a human donor in good health (CMV status not recorded). Some clones in this sample may be carry-over from other donors' samples. The chain uses TRBV7-8 and TRBJ1-6; D gene uncertain. The CDR3 region has the DNA TGTGCCAGCAGTCTTGAGAGCTCCTATAATTCACCCCTCCACTTT. It specifies CASSLESSYNSPLHF.